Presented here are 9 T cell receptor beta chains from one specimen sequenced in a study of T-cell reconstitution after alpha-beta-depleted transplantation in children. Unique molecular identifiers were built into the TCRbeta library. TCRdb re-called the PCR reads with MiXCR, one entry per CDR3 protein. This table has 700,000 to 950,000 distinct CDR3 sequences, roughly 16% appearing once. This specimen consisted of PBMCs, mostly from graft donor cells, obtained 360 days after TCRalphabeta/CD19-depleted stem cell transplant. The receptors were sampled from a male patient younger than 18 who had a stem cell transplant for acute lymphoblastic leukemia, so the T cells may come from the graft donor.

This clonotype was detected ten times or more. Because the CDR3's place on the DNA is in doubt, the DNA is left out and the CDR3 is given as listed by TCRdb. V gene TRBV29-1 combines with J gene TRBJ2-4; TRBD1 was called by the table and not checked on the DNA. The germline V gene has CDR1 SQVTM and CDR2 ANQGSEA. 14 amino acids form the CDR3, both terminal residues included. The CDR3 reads CSSSVDPGKNIQYF.

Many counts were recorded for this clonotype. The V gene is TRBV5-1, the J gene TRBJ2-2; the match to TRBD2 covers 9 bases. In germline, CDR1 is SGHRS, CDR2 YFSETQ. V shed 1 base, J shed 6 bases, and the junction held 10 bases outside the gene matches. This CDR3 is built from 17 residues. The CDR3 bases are TGCGCCAGCAGCTTGAGTAGCGGGAGATCGTGGGCCGGGGAGCTGTTTTTT. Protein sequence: CASSLSSGRSWAGELFF. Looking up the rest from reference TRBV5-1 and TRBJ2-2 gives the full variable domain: KAGVTQTPRYLIKTRGQQVTLSCSPISGHRSVSWYQQTPGQGLQFLFEYFSETQRNKGNFPGRFSGRQFSNSRSEMNVSTLELGDSALYLCASSLSSGRSWAGELFFGEGSRLTVL.

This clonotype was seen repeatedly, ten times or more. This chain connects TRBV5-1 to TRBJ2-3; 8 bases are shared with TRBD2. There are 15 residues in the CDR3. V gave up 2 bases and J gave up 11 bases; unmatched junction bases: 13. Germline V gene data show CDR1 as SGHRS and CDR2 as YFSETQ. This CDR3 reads CASSLGGFSGKEQYF. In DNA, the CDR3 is TGCGCCAGCAGCTTAGGGGGATTTAGCGGGAAGGAGCAGTATTTT.

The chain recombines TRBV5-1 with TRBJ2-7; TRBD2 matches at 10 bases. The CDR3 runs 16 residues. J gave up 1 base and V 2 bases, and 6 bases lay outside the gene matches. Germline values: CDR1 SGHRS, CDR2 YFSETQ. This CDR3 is CASSFGPLAGSYEQYF. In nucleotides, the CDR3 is TGCGCCAGCAGCTTTGGGCCACTAGCGGGATCCTACGAGCAGTACTTC.

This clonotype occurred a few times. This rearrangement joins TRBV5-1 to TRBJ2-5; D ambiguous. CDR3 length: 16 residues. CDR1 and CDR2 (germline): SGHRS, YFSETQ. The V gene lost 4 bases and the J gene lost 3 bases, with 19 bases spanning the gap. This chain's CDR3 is CASSPAATFWEETQYF. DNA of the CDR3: TGCGCCAGCAGCCCAGCAGCAACCTTTTGGGAAGAGACCCAGTACTTC.

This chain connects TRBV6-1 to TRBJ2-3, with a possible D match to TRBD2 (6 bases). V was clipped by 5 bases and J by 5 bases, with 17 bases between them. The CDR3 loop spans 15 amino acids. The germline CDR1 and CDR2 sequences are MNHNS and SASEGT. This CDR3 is CASSPRRDNLDTQYF. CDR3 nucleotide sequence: TGTGCCAGCAGTCCCCGGCGGGATAACCTAGATACGCAGTATTTT.

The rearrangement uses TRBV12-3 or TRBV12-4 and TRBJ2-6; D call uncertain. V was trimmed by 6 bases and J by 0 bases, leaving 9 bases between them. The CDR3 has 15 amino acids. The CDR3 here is CASRLPVSGANVLTF. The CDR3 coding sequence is TGTGCCAGCAGACTCCCCGTCTCTGGGGCCAACGTCCTGACTTTC.

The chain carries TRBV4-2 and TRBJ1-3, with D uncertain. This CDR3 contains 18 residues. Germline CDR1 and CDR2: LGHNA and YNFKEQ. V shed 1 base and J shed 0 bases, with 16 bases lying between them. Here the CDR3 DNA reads TGTGCCAGCAGCCAAGCTGTGGCAGGCCCTAGCTCTGGAAACACCATATATTTT. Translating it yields CASSQAVAGPSSGNTIYF.

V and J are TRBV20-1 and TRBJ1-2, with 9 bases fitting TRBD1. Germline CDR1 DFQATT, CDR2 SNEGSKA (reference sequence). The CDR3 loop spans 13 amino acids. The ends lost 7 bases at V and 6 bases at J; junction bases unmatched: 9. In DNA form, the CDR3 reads TGCAGTGTTGGGGACAGGGCAAAAAATGGCTACACCTTC. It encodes CSVGDRAKNGYTF.